This T cell receptor (beta chain) was sequenced in a study of monozygotic twins with inflammatory bowel disease. The study, taken as a whole, reports: By inverse Simpson index, TCRbeta diversity was lower in IBD patients than in healthy co-twins. Versus healthy twins, IBD patients showed fewer clonotypes shared with others, especially with disease activity.

Input per TCR library consisted of approximately 3.5 ug of total RNA. Each UMI harboured a 6-nucleotide sample barcode and was appended via template switching. TCRdb reanalyzed the 5' RACE reads and collapses them to one entry per CDR3 protein, without DNA. The sample's table shows over 150,000 distinct CDR3 sequences. The germline V gene encodes CDR1 SGHRS and CDR2 YFSETQ. The CDR3 totals 13 residues. As to this clonotype: Its antigen remains unknown.

The rearrangement links TRBV5-1 to TRBJ1-1. The specimen sequenced was blood. The TCR comes from a human donor with ulcerative colitis or Crohn's disease, or a healthy co-twin of an affected twin (not recorded which). The CDR3 sequence is CASSLDVNTEAFF.